Sequencing of this T cell receptor beta chain was carried out in a study of cytomegalovirus exposure and HLA in healthy donors. Findings of the study overall: In vitro confirmation showed three CMV-associated chains to be CMV antigen specific. The study put 160 or so TCR beta chains on its list as cytomegalovirus-associated.

This clone was observed once. Its antigen is not identified. This CDR3 is 18 amino acids long. CDR1 MDHEN and CDR2 SYDVKM come from the germline V gene. Trimming stripped 4 bases from V and 0 bases from J, with 21 bases between. Use of 60 Vbeta and 13 Jbeta primers characterized the PCR. The assay was immunoSEQ multiplex PCR, and TCRdb's table has in-frame clones only and misses some. The table shows approximately 290,000 clones, with 80% occurring only once. The TCR sequence derives from a girl aged 2-10 years in good health and CMV-seronegative. Sequenced sample: PBMCs. The rearrangement uses TRBV28 and TRBJ1-1; D unclear. Written as DNA, the CDR3 is TGTGCCAGCAGTTCCCCTTTTCCCGTCCAACAGATGAACACTGAAGCTTTCTTT. Translated, it gives CASSSPFPVQQMNTEAFF.